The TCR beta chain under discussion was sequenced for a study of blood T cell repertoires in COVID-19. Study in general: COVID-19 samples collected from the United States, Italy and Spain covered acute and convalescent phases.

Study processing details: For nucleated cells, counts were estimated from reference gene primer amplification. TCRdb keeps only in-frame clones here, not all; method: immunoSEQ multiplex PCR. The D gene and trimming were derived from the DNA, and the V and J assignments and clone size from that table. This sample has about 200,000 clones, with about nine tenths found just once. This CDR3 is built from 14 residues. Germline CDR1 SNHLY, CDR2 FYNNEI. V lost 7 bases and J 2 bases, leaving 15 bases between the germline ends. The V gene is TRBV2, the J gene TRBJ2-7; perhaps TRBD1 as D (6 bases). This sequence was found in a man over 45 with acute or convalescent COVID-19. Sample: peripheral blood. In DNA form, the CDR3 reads TGTGCCAGCAATGTTGACAGGTCAGCCTACGAGCAGTACGTC. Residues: CASNVDRSAYEQYV.